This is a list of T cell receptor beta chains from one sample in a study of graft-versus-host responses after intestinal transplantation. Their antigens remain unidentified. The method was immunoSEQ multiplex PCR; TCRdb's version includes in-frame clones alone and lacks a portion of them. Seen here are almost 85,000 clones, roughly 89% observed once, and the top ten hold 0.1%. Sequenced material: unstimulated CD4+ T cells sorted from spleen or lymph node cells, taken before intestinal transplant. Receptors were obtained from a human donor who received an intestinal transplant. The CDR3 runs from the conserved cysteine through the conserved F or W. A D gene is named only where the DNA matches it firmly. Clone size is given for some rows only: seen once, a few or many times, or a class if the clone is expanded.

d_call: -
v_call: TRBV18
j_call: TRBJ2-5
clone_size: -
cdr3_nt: TGTGCCAGCTCACCACTCGGGATGGAGACCCAGTACTTC
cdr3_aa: CASSPLGMETQYF

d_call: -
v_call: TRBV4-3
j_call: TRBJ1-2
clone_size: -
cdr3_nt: TGCGCCAGCAGCCAAGGGCCGGGGGGGCCTGACTATGGCTACACCTTC
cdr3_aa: CASSQGPGGPDYGYTF

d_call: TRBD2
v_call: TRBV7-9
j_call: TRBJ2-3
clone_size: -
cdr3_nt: TGTGCCAGCAGCAGAACCCGACTAGCGGGGTATACTAGCACAGATACGCAGTATTTT
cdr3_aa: CASSRTRLAGYTSTDTQYF

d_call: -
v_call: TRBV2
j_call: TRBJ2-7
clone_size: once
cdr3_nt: TGTGCCAGCAGGGAAATAGAGGCGGAGTTCTACGAGCAGTACTTC
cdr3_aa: CASREIEAEFYEQYF

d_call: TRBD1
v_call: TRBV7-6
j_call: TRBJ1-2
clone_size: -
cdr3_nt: TGTGCCAGCAGCTACTTACCGGGACAGGGGGCCTCTGGCTACACCTTC
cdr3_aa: CASSYLPGQGASGYTF

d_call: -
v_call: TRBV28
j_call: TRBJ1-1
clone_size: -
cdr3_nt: TGTGCCAGCAGCCCTGCGGTGGAAGAAGCTTTCTTT
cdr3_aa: CASSPAVEEAFF

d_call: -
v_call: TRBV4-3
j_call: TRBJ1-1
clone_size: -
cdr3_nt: TGCGCCAGCAGCCAATACTTTGCGGGCATGAACACTGAAGCTTTCTTT
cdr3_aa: CASSQYFAGMNTEAFF

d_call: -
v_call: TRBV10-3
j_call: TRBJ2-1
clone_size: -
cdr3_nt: TGTGCCATCAGTGAGTCCGTCAATGAGCAGTTCTTC
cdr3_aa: CAISESVNEQFF

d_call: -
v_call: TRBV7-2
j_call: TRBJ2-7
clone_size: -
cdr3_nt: TGTGCCAGCAGCTTAGGCCAGGGGAAATACGAGCAGTACTTC
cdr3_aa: CASSLGQGKYEQYF

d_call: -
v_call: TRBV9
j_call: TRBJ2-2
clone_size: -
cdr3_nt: TGTGCCAGCAGCCCCCAGAACACCGGGGAGCTGTTTTTT
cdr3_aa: CASSPQNTGELFF

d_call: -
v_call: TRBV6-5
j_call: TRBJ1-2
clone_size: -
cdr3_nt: TGTGCCAGCAGTAGCGACGGGTTCTATGGCTACACCTTC
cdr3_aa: CASSSDGFYGYTF

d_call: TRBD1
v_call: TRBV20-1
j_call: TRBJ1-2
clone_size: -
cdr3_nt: TGCAGTGCTAGTATACAGGGGCGGTTCTTC
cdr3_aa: CSASIQGRFF

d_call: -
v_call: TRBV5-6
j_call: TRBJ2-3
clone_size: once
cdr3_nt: TGTGCCAGCAGCTTCGGAGATACGCAGTATTTT
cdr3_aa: CASSFGDTQYF

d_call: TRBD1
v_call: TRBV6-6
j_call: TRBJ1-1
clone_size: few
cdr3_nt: TGTGCCAGCAGTTTACAGGGGGGCTCCACTGAAGCTTTCTTT
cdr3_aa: CASSLQGGSTEAFF

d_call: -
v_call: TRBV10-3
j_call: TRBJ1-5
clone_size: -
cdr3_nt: TGTGCCATCAGTACAGGAGGGGCGGGCAATCAGCCCCAGCATTTT
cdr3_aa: CAISTGGAGNQPQHF

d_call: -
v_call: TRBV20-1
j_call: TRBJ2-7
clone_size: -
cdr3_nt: TGCAGTGCTTTACAGGGCTACGAGCAGTACTTC
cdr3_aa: CSALQGYEQYF

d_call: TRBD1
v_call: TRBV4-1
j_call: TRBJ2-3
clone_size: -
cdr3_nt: TGCGCCAGCAGCCCGTGGACAGGGGGCACAGATACGCAGTATTTT
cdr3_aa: CASSPWTGGTDTQYF

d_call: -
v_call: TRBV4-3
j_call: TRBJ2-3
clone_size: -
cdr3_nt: TGCGCCAGCAGCCAAGCGACAGGAACAGATACGCAGTATTTT
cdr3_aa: CASSQATGTDTQYF

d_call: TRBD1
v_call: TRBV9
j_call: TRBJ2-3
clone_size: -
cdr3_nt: TGTGCCAGCAGCACTCGACAGGGGGCAGATACGCAGTATTTT
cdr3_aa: CASSTRQGADTQYF

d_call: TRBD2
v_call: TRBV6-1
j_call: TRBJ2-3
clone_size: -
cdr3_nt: TGTGCCAGCAGTGAAAGGCGGGGGGGCCAAGATACGCAGTATTTT
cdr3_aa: CASSERRGGQDTQYF

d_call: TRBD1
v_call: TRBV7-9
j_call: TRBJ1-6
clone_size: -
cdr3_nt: TGTGCCAGCAGCTCCCAGGGGGATTCACCCCTCCACTTT
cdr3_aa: CASSSQGDSPLHF

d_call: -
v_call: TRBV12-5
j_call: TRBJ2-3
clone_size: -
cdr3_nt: TGTGCTAGTGGTTTCGACAAAGGACAGTATTTT
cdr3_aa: CASGFDKGQYF

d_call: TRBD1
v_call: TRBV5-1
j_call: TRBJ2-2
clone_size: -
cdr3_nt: TGCGCCAGCAGCTTACCCGGGACAGGGGCCACCGGGGAGCTGTTTTTT
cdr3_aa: CASSLPGTGATGELFF

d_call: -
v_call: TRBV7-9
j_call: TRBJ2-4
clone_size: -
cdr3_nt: TGTGCCAGCAGCTTATCAGGGAAAAACATTCAGTACTTC
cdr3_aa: CASSLSGKNIQYF

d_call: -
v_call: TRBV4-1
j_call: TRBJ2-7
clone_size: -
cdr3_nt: TGCGCCAGCAGCCGCGGACTCTTTGAAGAGCAGTACTTC
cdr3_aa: CASSRGLFEEQYF

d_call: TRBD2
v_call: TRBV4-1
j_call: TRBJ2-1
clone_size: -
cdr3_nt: TGCGCCAGCAGCCAAGATATGGGACTAGCGGCCTCCTACAATGAGCAGTTCTTC
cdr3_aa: CASSQDMGLAASYNEQFF

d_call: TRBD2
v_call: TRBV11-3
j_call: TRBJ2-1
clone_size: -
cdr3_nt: TGTGCCAGCAGCTTAATTAGCGGGGGGGCCTCCAATGAGCAGTTCTTC
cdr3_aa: CASSLISGGASNEQFF

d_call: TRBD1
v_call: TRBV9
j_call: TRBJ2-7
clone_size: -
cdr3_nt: TGTGCCAGCAGCGCCGGACAGGGAACCTACGAGCAGTACTTC
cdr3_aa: CASSAGQGTYEQYF

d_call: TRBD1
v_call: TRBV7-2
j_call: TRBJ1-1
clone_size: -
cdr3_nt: TGTGCCAGCAGCCCATACTGGGACAGCAGTAACACTGAAGCTTTCTTT
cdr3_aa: CASSPYWDSSNTEAFF

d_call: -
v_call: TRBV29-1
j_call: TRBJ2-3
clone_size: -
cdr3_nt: TGCAGCGGTGTTCCAGGGGGGACAGATACGCAGTATTTT
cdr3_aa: CSGVPGGTDTQYF

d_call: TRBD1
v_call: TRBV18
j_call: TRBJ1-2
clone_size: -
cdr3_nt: TGTGCCAGCTCACCACCGGACAGGGGGCAGGGTGGCTACACCTTC
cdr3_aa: CASSPPDRGQGGYTF

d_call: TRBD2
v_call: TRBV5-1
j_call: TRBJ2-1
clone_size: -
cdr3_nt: TGCGCCAGCAGCTCCGGACTAGCGGCTTACAATGAGCAGTTCTTC
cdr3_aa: CASSSGLAAYNEQFF

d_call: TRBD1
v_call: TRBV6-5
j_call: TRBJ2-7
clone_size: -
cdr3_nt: TGTGCCAGCAGTAGGGACAGGGGGTCACGCGAGCAGTACTTC
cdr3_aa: CASSRDRGSREQYF

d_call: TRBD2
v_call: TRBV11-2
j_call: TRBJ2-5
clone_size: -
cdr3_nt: TGTGCCAGCAGCTGGGACCTAGCGGGGGGGCAAGAGACCCAGTACTTC
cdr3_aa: CASSWDLAGGQETQYF

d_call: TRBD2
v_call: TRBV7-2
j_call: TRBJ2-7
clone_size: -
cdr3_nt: TGTGCCAGCAGCCTCAGCGGGGGGGGGTCCTACGAGCAGTACTTC
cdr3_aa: CASSLSGGGSYEQYF

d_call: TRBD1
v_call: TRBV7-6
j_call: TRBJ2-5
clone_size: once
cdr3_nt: TGTGCCAGCAGTCGTGGGACAGGGCGGGGAGAGACCCAGTACTTC
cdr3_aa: CASSRGTGRGETQYF

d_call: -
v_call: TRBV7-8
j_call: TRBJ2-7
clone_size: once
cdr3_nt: TGTGCCAGCAGCCCGAGCGTGGAGCAGTACTTC
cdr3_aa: CASSPSVEQYF

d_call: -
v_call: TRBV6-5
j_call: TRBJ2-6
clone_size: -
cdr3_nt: TGTGCCACTCGGTCGGGGGGCGCTGGGGCCAACGTCCTGACTTTC
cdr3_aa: CATRSGGAGANVLTF

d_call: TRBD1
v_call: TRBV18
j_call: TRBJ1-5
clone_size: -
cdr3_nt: TGTGCCAGCTCACTCGGACAGGCCTACAATCAGCCCCAGCATTTT
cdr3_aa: CASSLGQAYNQPQHF

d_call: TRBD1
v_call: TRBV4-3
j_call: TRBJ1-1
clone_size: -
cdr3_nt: TGCGCCAGCAGCCGGTTAGGACAGGGGAACACTGAAGCTTTCTTT
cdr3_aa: CASSRLGQGNTEAFF

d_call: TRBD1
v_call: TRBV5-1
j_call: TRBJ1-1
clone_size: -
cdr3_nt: TGCGCCAGCACTCATATGGGACAGGGGTTCTCGACTGAAGCTTTCTTT
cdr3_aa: CASTHMGQGFSTEAFF

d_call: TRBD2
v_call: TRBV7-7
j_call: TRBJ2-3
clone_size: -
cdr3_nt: TGTGCCAGCAGCAACGACATGGGAGGGAGAACAGATACGCAGTATTTT
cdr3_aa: CASSNDMGGRTDTQYF

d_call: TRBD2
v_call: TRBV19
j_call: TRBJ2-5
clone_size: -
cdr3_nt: TGTGCCAGTAGTGTTCGCGGGGGGGAGGAGACCCAGTACTTC
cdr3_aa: CASSVRGGEETQYF

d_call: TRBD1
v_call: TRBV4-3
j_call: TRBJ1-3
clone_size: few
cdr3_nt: TGCGCCAGCAGCATGGCAGGGGGCTCCTTCTCTGGAAACACCATATATTTT
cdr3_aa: CASSMAGGSFSGNTIYF

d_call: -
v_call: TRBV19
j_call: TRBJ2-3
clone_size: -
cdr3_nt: TGTGCCAGTAGTATGGGGGGGGCGAGAACAGATACGCAGTATTTT
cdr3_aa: CASSMGGARTDTQYF

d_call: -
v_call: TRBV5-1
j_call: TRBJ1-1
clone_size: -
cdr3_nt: TGCGCCAGCAGCCCAACTACGAGGACTGAAGCTTTCTTT
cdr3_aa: CASSPTTRTEAFF

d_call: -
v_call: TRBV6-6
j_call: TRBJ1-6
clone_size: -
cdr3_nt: TGTGCCAGCAGTTACGGGCCAGGGTTAATTTCACCCCTCCACTTT
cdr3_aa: CASSYGPGLISPLHF

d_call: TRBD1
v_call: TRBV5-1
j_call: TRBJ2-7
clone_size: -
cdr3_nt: TGCGCCAGCAGCTTAGGGGACAGGAGGTTCGACGAGCAGTACTTC
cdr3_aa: CASSLGDRRFDEQYF

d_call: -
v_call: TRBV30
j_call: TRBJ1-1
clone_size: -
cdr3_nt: TGTGCCTGGAGTGCAGGGCGCGCGAACACTGAAGCTTTCTTT
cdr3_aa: CAWSAGRANTEAFF

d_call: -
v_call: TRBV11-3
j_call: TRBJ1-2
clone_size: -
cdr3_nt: TGTGCCAGCAGCTTAGTCTTCAGCCCGACCCAAGCGAAAGGCTACACCTTC
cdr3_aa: CASSLVFSPTQAKGYTF

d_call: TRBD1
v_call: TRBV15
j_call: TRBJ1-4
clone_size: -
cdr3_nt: TGTGCCACCAGCACCGGACAGGGTCGTCCAACTAATGAAAAACTGTTTTTT
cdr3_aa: CATSTGQGRPTNEKLFF

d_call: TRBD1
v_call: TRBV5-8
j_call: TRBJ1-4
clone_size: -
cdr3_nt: TGTGCCAGCAGGCGACAGGGTTGGGGGAATGAAAAACTGTTTTTT
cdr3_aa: CASRRQGWGNEKLFF

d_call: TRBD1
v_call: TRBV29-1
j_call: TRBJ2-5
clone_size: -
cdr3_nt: TGCAGCGTTGAAGGGGACAGTCTTTGGGAGACCCAGTACTTC
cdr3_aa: CSVEGDSLWETQYF

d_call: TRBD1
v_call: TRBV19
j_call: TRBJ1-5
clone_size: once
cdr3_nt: TGTGCCAGTAGGAAAAGGGGGCCTAAAGATAGCAATCAGCCCCAGCATTTT
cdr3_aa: CASRKRGPKDSNQPQHF